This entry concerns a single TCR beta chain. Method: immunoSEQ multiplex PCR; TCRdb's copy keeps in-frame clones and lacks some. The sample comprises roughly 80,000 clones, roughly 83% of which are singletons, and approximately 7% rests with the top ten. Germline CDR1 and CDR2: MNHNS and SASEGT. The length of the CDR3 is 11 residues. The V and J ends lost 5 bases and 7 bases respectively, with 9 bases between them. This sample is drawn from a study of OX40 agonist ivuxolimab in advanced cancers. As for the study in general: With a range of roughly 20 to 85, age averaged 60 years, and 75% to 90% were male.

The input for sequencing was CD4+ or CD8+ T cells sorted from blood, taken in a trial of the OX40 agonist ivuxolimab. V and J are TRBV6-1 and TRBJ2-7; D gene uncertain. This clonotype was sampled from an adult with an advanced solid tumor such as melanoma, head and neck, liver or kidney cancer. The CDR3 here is CASSWKREQYF. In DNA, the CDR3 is TGTGCCAGCAGTTGGAAACGGGAGCAGTACTTC.